The source of this TCR beta chain is a study of cytomegalovirus exposure and HLA in healthy donors listed by TCRdb under 2017. About the investigation overall: The roughly 670 repertoires of the first cohort and the 95 to 150 validation repertoires were produced on the same platform, according to a later analysis. The study was designed to test whether signatures of past pathogen exposure could be identified by cataloging public T cell receptors. Along with the approximately 700-subject first cohort, a separate validation cohort of around 120 different subjects was used. The study combined high-throughput TCR immunosequencing, statistical association of individual TCRs with disease status, and machine learning to predict cytomegalovirus infection status.

The library was produced with the immunoSEQ multiplex PCR assay. In the authors' own workflow: A statistical classification framework was developed to diagnose cytomegalovirus status using the catalog of TCR beta chain sequences. TCRdb retrieved this table from immuneACCESS and kept in-frame rearrangements only. Not all clones are present; in checked studies, unresolved V genes account for under half, and no reason is known for the remainder. V and J calls and clone size are those listed in that table; D and trimming were worked out from the DNA. This sample gives some 80,000 clones in total; 90% to 96% of them show up just once. The top ten constitute 1.6% of the sample. About this clone itself: Its antigen remains unidentified. Per-base qualities were not stored, and no clone one base away is much larger.

The CDR3, cysteine through phenylalanine, is 16 amino acids long. Only the CDR3 region is kept as DNA, spanning 48 bases read in frame from base 1. From the germline V gene (reference sequence), CDR1 is MNHEY and CDR2 is SMNVEV. Cut back by 5 bases and 5 bases, the V and J ends lie 19 bases apart. Findings and caveats that apply to the study as a whole: According to the authors, the approach could potentially be generalized to other disease states and immunological phenotypes. While some public TCRs were present in many individuals, most TCR sequences turned up only very rarely across donors. In vitro tests confirmed that a few of the cytomegalovirus-associated TCR beta chains recognize cytomegalovirus antigens. A later analysis found that TCRs clustered in the first cohort also tended to co-occur in the 120 validation repertoires, with more than 90% of cluster scores above 0. A later analysis had no HLA typing for the validation cohort, so co-occurrence there was scored across all 110 or so repertoires. The study listed 150 to 200 TCR beta chains as associated with cytomegalovirus. The classifier was reported to diagnose cytomegalovirus status with high specificity and sensitivity in both the original cohort and the validation cohort.

Donors formed part of the validation cohort, which comprised about 120 subjects and was distinct from the first cohort of 670 or so subjects. The sample taken for sequencing was PBMCs. The sequence joins TRBV27 to TRBJ2-1; the D gene is perhaps TRBD2, on 5 matching bases. The receptor comes from a man aged 18-30 years in good health and CMV-seropositive. The CDR3 in this case is CASSDLPATRHNEQFF. The sequence in DNA is TGTGCCAGCAGTGATCTACCAGCCACTAGGCACAATGAGCAGTTCTTC.